Following are 27 T cell receptor beta chains from one sample sequenced in a study of PD-1 blockade in classical Hodgkin lymphoma. Patients all relapsed after autologous stem cell transplantation, and there was variation in brentuximab vedotin exposure. The method was immunoSEQ multiplex PCR; TCRdb's version includes in-frame clones alone and lacks a portion of them. The sample holds about 14,000 clones, 86% seen once. The source was peripheral blood mononuclear cells (PBMCs), collected at baseline. The source of these receptors is a human donor with classical Hodgkin lymphoma.

V gene TRBV21-1 combines with J gene TRBJ2-1; no DNA check was done on the table's D call, TRBD1. TRBV21-1 is deemed a pseudogene. The CDR3 consists of 17 residues. In DNA, the CDR3 is TGTGCCAGCAGCAAAAAGGGGGCAGGGGACCCTTACAATGAGCAGTTCTTC. Translating gives CASSKKGAGDPYNEQFF.

This clone was seen once. This chain links TRBV30 with TRBJ2-1; D gene unclear. Trimming removed 0 bases at V and 3 bases at J, with 15 bases between. This CDR3 region has 16 residues. Looked up from germline, CDR1 is GTSNPN and CDR2 is SVGIG (reference sequence). For the CDR3, the DNA is TGTGCCTGGAGTGTATTGGACCCTAGACGCTACAATGAGCAGTTCTTC. This encodes CAWSVLDPRRYNEQFF.

The chain uses TRBV2 and TRBJ1-2, with 8 bases fitting TRBD1. The trim removed 0 bases at V and 6 bases at J, leaving 3 bases unmatched. This CDR3 region has 14 residues. Germline assignment: CDR1 SNHLY and CDR2 FYNNEI. CDR3 in amino acids: CASSEAWTGNGYTF. CDR3 coding DNA: TGTGCCAGCAGTGAAGCTTGGACAGGGAATGGCTACACCTTC.

The chain is built from TRBV29-1 and TRBJ2-7; D might be TRBD1 (6 bases). CDR3 length: 12 residues. Germline V gene lookup returns CDR1 SQVTM and CDR2 ANQGSEA. Trimming left V 2 bases short and J 4 bases short, with 9 bases between. CDR3 loop: CSVESDSYEQYF. As DNA, the CDR3 is TGCAGCGTTGAATCGGACAGTTACGAGCAGTACTTC.

This sequence joins TRBV5-6 and TRBJ2-5; D gene uncertain. This CDR3 region has 11 residues. V was trimmed by 3 bases and J by 1 base, leaving 1 base between them. Germline CDR1 reads SGHDT; CDR2 reads YYEEEE. Here the CDR3 DNA reads TGTGCCAGCAGCTCCCAAGAGACCCAGTACTTC. It specifies CASSSQETQYF.

V usage is TRBV18 and J usage is TRBJ2-5, with D unclear. Per germline, CDR1 KGHSH and CDR2 LQKENI. V was cut by 3 bases and J by 4 bases, with 6 bases left in between. The CDR3 length is 12 residues. CDR3 nucleotide sequence: TGTGCCAGCTCACCGAAGAGAGAGACCCAGTACTTC. Amino acids: CASSPKRETQYF.

The V gene is TRBV4-3, the J gene TRBJ1-1, with no clear D. The CDR3 runs 17 residues. Germline values: CDR1 LGHNA, CDR2 YSLEER. The ends were cut back, 0 bases at V and 1 base at J, with 15 bases in the middle. CDR3 sequence: CASSQDFRVGQNTEAFF. The CDR3 DNA is TGCGCCAGCAGCCAAGATTTTCGGGTTGGGCAGAACACTGAAGCTTTCTTT.

V and J are TRBV5-4 and TRBJ2-6; D gene uncertain. The CDR3 totals 16 residues. The V gene's germline CDR1 is SGHNT and CDR2 YYREEE (reference sequence). V was pared by 0 bases and J by 0 bases, with 7 bases between. Here the CDR3 DNA reads TGTGCCAGCAGCTTGGAGGGCCGCTCTGGGGCCAACGTCCTGACTTTC. Its translation: CASSLEGRSGANVLTF. Together with reference TRBV5-4 and TRBJ2-6, the CDR3 gives the full variable domain: ETGVTQSPTHLIKTRGQQVTLRCSSQSGHNTVSWYQQALGQGPQFIFQYYREEENGRGNFPPRFSGLQFPNYSSELNVNALELDDSALYLCASSLEGRSGANVLTFGAGSRLTVL.

J is TRBJ2-1 and V is TRBV27; tentatively, D is TRBD1 or TRBD2 (5 bases each). The CDR3 loop spans 16 amino acids. Germline V gene lookup returns CDR1 MNHEY and CDR2 SMNVEV (reference sequence). Deletions cut 8 bases from V and 6 bases from J, with 23 bases between. The DNA of the CDR3 is TGTGCCAGCCGCGCTGGGGCGGGTCGTGGTTTCAATGAGCAGTTCTTC. Encoded protein: CASRAGAGRGFNEQFF.

This rearrangement joins TRBV5-5 to TRBJ2-3; D not resolved. Trimming pared 0 bases from V and 5 bases from J, leaving 16 bases between. Germline assignment: CDR1 SGHKS and CDR2 YYEKEE (reference sequence). The CDR3 totals 16 residues. CDR3 region: CASSLDISALGDTQYF. The DNA of the CDR3 is TGTGCCAGCAGCTTGGATATTTCAGCCCTCGGAGATACGCAGTATTTT.

The count of this clone is one. The CDR3 is CASSPGGSSYEQYF. Here the CDR3 DNA reads TGTGCCAGCAGCCCTGGGGGTAGCTCCTACGAGCAGTACTTC. V gene TRBV11-3 combines with J gene TRBJ2-7, with D possibly called TRBD1 or TRBD2 (5 bases each). The germline gives CDR1 SGHNT, CDR2 YENEEA. Trimming shortened V by 5 bases and J by 0 bases, and 11 bases separated the two germline ends. This CDR3 has 14 residues.

In DNA form, the CDR3 reads TGTGCCAGCAGCGTTTGGGCAGGGGACACTGAAGCTTTCTTT. Residues: CASSVWAGDTEAFF. The chain recombines TRBV9 with TRBJ1-1; D may be TRBD1 (6 bases). CDR3 length: 14 amino acids. The V end lost 2 bases, the J end lost 3 bases, and 11 bases lay between the germline ends. Germline V lookup: CDR1 SGDLS, CDR2 YYNGEE.

The chain carries TRBV5-1 and TRBJ1-1; D may be TRBD1 (5 bases). CDR3 length equals 15 residues. Germline V CDR1 and CDR2: SGHRS, YFSETQ. V shed 1 base and J shed 3 bases, with 13 bases lying between them. CDR3 loop: CASSLRRGKDTEAFF. The CDR3 region has the DNA TGCGCCAGCAGCTTGCGAAGGGGCAAGGACACTGAAGCTTTCTTT.

The chain couples TRBV6-1 to TRBJ2-7; 7 bases are a match to TRBD1. V lost 8 bases, J lost 0 bases, and 7 bases stayed unmatched. CDR1 and CDR2 from the germline V gene are MNHNS and SASEGT. This CDR3 contains 14 residues. The CDR3 bases are TGTGCCAGCCTGACAGGGCTGAGCTCCTACGAGCAGTACTTC. Translating gives CASLTGLSSYEQYF.

The chain uses TRBV7-8 and TRBJ1-5, with 11 bases lining up with TRBD1. V lost 5 bases, J lost 7 bases, and 7 bases stayed unmatched. The CDR3 loop spans 15 amino acids. Germline V gene data show CDR1 as SGHVS and CDR2 as FQNEAQ. The CDR3 nucleotides are TGTGCCAGCAGCCCCTGGACAGGGGGCAGGCAGCCCCAGCATTTT. It encodes CASSPWTGGRQPQHF.

This chain joins TRBV2 and TRBJ2-5; D is perhaps TRBD1 (6 bases). With 2 bases removed from V and 5 bases from J, the gap between germline ends came to 12 bases. Looked up from germline, CDR1 is SNHLY and CDR2 is FYNNEI. CDR3 size: 14 residues. The CDR3 region has the DNA TGTGCCAGCAGTGAAAACAGGGATGAGGAGACCCAGTACTTC. Protein sequence: CASSENRDEETQYF. Full variable domain (missing parts from reference TRBV2 and TRBJ2-5): EPEVTQTPSHQVTQMGQEVILRCVPISNHLYFYWYRQILGQKVEFLVSFYNNEISEKSEIFDDQFSVERPDGSNFTLKIRSTKLEDSAMYFCASSENRDEETQYFGPGTRLLVL.

The chain uses TRBV13 and TRBJ2-1; D uncertain. The germline V gene encodes CDR1 PRHDT and CDR2 FYEKMQ (reference sequence). CDR3 size: 13 residues. The ends were cut back, 6 bases at V and 7 bases at J, with 13 bases in the middle. Here the CDR3 reads CASRDGSWNEQFF. The CDR3 DNA sequence: TGTGCCAGCAGGGACGGTTCCTGGAATGAGCAGTTCTTC.

The count of this clone is one. The chain couples TRBV9 to TRBJ2-1, with TRBD2 matching 8 bases. V gave up 1 base and J gave up 4 bases; unmatched junction bases: 13. The CDR3 covers 18 residues. Germline lookup yields CDR1 SGDLS and CDR2 YYNGEE. In DNA, the CDR3 is TGTGCCAGCAGCGTAAGTCTTCGTGGCGGGGGGTATTACAATGAGCAGTTCTTC. Its protein is CASSVSLRGGGYYNEQFF.

The chain is built from TRBV5-1 and TRBJ1-5, with 7 bases identical to TRBD1. The length of the CDR3 is 15 residues. The germline V gene encodes CDR1 SGHRS and CDR2 YFSETQ. Germline trimming cut 4 bases from V and 5 bases from J; bases unmatched to any gene: 9. In DNA, the CDR3 is TGCGCCAGCAGCCCGACAGGGAGCCTCTATCAGCCCCAGCATTTT. It is translated as CASSPTGSLYQPQHF.

The CDR3 sequence is CASSLGAGNTEAFF. The CDR3, as DNA: TGTGCCAGCAGCTTAGGGGCAGGAAACACTGAAGCTTTCTTT. The genes are TRBV7-2 and TRBJ1-1; the D is unclear. The length of the CDR3 is 14 residues. The germline V and J ends were trimmed by 1 base and 2 bases, with 8 bases remaining between them. The germline V gene encodes CDR1 SGHTA and CDR2 FQGNSA.

The chain links TRBV29-1 to TRBJ2-1, with TRBD2 matching over 8 bases. The germline V gene encodes CDR1 SQVTM and CDR2 ANQGSEA. V lost 0 bases to trimming and J lost 2 bases; unmatched junction nucleotides: 9. The CDR3 extends over 17 amino acids. The CDR3 loop reads CSVEEPSGGHPYNEQFF. CDR3 DNA sequence: TGCAGCGTTGAAGAACCGAGCGGGGGCCATCCCTACAATGAGCAGTTCTTC.

Here the CDR3 DNA reads TGTGCCAGCAGCCAAGCGCCCTATCCTGGAAACACCATATATTTT. Its protein product is CASSQAPYPGNTIYF. This chain joins TRBV14 and TRBJ1-3; D is unresolved. CDR3 size: 15 residues. CDR1 is SGHDN, CDR2 FVKESK, per germline. V was trimmed by 1 base and J by 2 bases, leaving 9 bases between them.

The chain is built from TRBV2 and TRBJ2-2, with D possibly being TRBD2 (6 bases). Germline loops: CDR1 SNHLY, CDR2 FYNNEI. This CDR3 has 15 amino acids. The V end lost 3 bases, the J end lost 0 bases, and 8 bases lay between the germline ends. The CDR3 here is CASSDPGANTGELFF. The CDR3 bases are TGTGCCAGCAGTGACCCGGGGGCGAACACCGGGGAGCTGTTTTTT.

The chain uses TRBV11-3 and TRBJ2-5; 7 positions match TRBD1. V dropped 6 bases and J dropped 1; count of bases not matched to a gene: 8. The CDR3 loop spans 15 amino acids. CDR1 is SGHNT, CDR2 YENEEA, per germline. Written as DNA, the CDR3 is TGTGCCAGCAGTTTGGACAGGCGCCTCCAAGAGACCCAGTACTTC. Translating it yields CASSLDRRLQETQYF.

J is TRBJ2-2 and V is TRBV10-1; 9 nucleotides agree with TRBD1. Per the germline V gene, CDR1 is WNHNN and CDR2 is SYGVQD (reference sequence). The ends lost 5 bases at V and 2 bases at J; junction bases unmatched: 12. The CDR3 has 18 amino acids. CDR3 sequence reads: CASSPAGQGIINTGELFF. Here the CDR3 DNA reads TGCGCCAGCAGTCCAGCGGGACAGGGAATAATCAACACCGGGGAGCTGTTTTTT.

This chain joins TRBV7-2 and TRBJ1-5; the match to TRBD1 covers 11 bases. The CDR3 has 18 amino acids. The germline V gene has CDR1 SGHTA and CDR2 FQGNSA. With 2 bases clipped from V and 6 bases from J, the junction kept 12 bases outside the gene matches. The CDR3 spells CASSLYIGTGGRGQPQHF. The CDR3 DNA is TGTGCCAGCAGCTTATACATCGGGACAGGGGGAAGGGGTCAGCCCCAGCATTTT.

The chain links TRBV19 to TRBJ2-1, with D perhaps TRBD1 or TRBD2 (6 bases each). The CDR3 length is 18 residues. Per the germline V gene, CDR1 is LNHDA and CDR2 is SQIVND (reference sequence). V was trimmed by 3 bases and J by 6 bases, leaving 24 bases between them. The CDR3 sequence: CASSIRPAGAIGGNEQFF. For the CDR3, the DNA is TGTGCCAGTAGTATTCGTCCGGCAGGGGCCATCGGGGGCAATGAGCAGTTCTTC.